This passage covers 3 T cell receptor beta chains from one sample sequenced in a study of cytomegalovirus exposure and HLA in healthy donors. The PCR employed 60 Vbeta primers together with 13 Jbeta primers. Libraries were prepared by immunoSEQ multiplex PCR; TCRdb keeps only in-frame clonotypes and omits some of them. The data contain 40,000 or so clones, about 74% of them singletons. The material sequenced was PBMCs. These receptors all stem from a man between 25 and 39 years old in good health and CMV-seronegative.

The V gene is TRBV27, the J gene TRBJ2-7, with TRBD1 matching 10 bases. The CDR3 spans 16 residues. From germline, CDR1 is MNHEY and CDR2 SMNVEV (reference sequence). With 5 bases clipped from V and 3 bases from J, the junction kept 10 bases outside the gene matches. The DNA for the CDR3 is TGTGCCAGCAGTCAAGAACCGGGACAGGGGATCTACGAGCAGTACTTC. It encodes CASSQEPGQGIYEQYF.

This clone was counted only a few times. In nucleotides, the CDR3 is TGTGCCAGCAGTGGGGGACTAACAGATGGGGAGCAGTACTTC. It is translated as CASSGGLTDGEQYF. J is TRBJ2-7 and V is TRBV6-1; 7 nucleotides align to TRBD2. The trim removed 4 bases at V and 7 bases at J, leaving 10 bases unmatched. The CDR3 spans 14 residues. Per germline, CDR1 MNHNS and CDR2 SASEGT.

The CDR3 coding sequence is TGCGCCAGCAGCTTGCGTTGGGCGCGCGGGACAGATACGCAGTATTTT. It codes for CASSLRWARGTDTQYF. The chain employs TRBV5-1 and TRBJ2-3, with TRBD2 as a possible D gene (5 bases). Trimming cost V 1 base and J 3 bases, with 15 bases left between them. The CDR3 is made up of 16 amino acids. Germline values: CDR1 SGHRS, CDR2 YFSETQ.